This section outlines one TCR beta chain sequence together with its context. This receptor's antigen is unknown. No much larger clone exists at a distance of one base, and base qualities are not known. TCR beta CDR3 regions were amplified by multiplex PCR with the immunoSEQ immune profiling system according to the manufacturer's instructions. Sequencing was performed on an Illumina NextSeq system. Per the source publication's procedure: Sequence data were processed on the immunoSEQ Analyzer platform, and clonality was computed as the square root of Simpson's index of productive rearrangements. Similarity in V and J usage was quantified by Jensen-Shannon distance, and CDR3 generation probabilities were calculated with OLGA. The researchers looked up shared CDR3 sequences in the immuneACCESS database (August 2020) and in VDJdb (December 2020). The table comes from immuneACCESS by way of TCRdb, which keeps in-frame sequences with V and J called. Part of the clones is missing from these tables; in studies checked, under half for an unresolved V gene and the rest for unknown reasons. V and J calls and clone size are as listed in that table; D and trimming were resolved from the DNA. This sample lists tens of thousands of clones; over 95% were detected once. The ten largest account for roughly 0.15% of the sample.

This record belongs to a study of monozygotic twins with cystic fibrosis (dated by TCRdb to about 2021). Broadly, across the study: Barcoded libraries were prepared from 2.5 to 3.5 micrograms of fragmented DNA with approximately 16 PCR cycles. Twins were ranked among approximately 1,100 cohort participants for weight-for-height and FEVPerc (FEV1 disease centile) on the day of blood sampling. TCR beta repertoires were compared within and between 16 monozygotic twin pairs with cystic fibrosis so that genetic influence on V and J gene usage could be assessed. The cohort included ten female and six male twin pairs, mostly children and adolescents, aged about 2.0 to 40 years with a median of about 8.8 years. Data for three of the twin pairs had been reported earlier in a different context. Study-level results and caveats: No association turned up between shared CDR3 numbers and age, concordance or disease severity, and the cohort was small. Simpson clonality was generally low (median around 0.0095), suggesting a naive-dominated repertoire, with higher clonality in the most severely affected patients. V gene usage was most similar to the co-twin in 13 of 16 pairs, and J usage was most similar to the co-twin in 8 of 16 pairs, which suggests genetic constraints. Significantly higher nucleotide-identical clonotype sharing was observed within monozygotic CF twin pairs than between unrelated CF individuals (P = 0.000026, Mann-Whitney).

The twin pairs came from the European Cystic Fibrosis Twin and Sibling Study Cohort, which recruited patients from over a hundred CF clinics across 14 European countries. Both zygosity and CFTR genotype were checked in-house, and zygosity was tested with multiplex PCR across nine short tandem repeat loci. Peripheral blood was sampled from each twin, with clinical parameters recorded on the day of blood sampling. Phenol/chloroform extraction was used to isolate genomic DNA from peripheral blood cells, and the DNA was then kept in TE buffer at 4 degrees C. This sequence was found in a girl aged 10 to 17 with cystic fibrosis. The sample consisted of blood.

The CDR3: CASSDHRDRKETQYF. The DNA reads TGCGCCAGCAGCGATCACCGGGACAGGAAAGAGACCCAGTACTTC. The chain uses TRBV4-3 and TRBJ2-5; the central 8 bases match TRBD1. From the germline V gene, CDR1 is LGHNA and CDR2 is YSLEER. Reading from cysteine to phenylalanine, the CDR3 counts 15 amino acids. The CDR3 DNA has 45 bases and is translated from base 1. V and J are trimmed by 5 bases and 3 bases, and the gene matches miss 8 bases of the junction.